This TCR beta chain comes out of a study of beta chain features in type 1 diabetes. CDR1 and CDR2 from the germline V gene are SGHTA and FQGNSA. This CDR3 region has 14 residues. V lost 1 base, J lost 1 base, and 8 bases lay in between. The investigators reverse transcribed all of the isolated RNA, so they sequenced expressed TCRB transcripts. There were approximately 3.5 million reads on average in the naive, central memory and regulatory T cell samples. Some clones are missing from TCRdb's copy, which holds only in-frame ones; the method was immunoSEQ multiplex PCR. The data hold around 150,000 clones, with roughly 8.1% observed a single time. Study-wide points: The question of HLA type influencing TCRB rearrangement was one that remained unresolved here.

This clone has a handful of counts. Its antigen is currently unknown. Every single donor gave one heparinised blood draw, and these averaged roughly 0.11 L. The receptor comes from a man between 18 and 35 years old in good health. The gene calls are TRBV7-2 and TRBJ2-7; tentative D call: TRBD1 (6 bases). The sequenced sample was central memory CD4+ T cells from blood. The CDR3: CASSLGTESYEQYF. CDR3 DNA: TGTGCCAGCAGCTTAGGGACAGAGTCCTACGAGCAGTACTTC.